This T cell receptor (beta chain) is drawn from a study of technical replicates of blood from a handful of donors. Produced via immunoSEQ multiplex PCR; TCRdb's table is partial and in-frame only. The table has about 97,000 clones, 95% to 96% seen once. Germline V lookup: CDR1 ENHRY, CDR2 SYGVKD. Trimming removed 3 bases from V and 0 bases from J, with 6 bases in between. There are 14 residues in the CDR3. This TCR was sampled from a human donor in good health. Source material: T cells isolated from PBMCs. The chain joins TRBV10-3 to TRBJ1-3, with D hard to call. The CDR3 nucleotides read TGTGCCATCAGTGAAGAGGTCTCTGGAAACACCATATATTTT. As protein: CAISEEVSGNTIYF.